Listed here are 14 T cell receptor beta chains from one sample, sequenced in a study of cytotoxic CD8 clonotypes in ibrutinib-treated CLL. Data came from immunoSEQ multiplex PCR; TCRdb stores just in-frame clones and leaves some out. Counted here are around 140,000 clones, 70% to 90% occurring once; the ten biggest clones make up about 2.1%. Sequenced here: PBMCs, sampled after 24 months of ibrutinib treatment. The receptors come from a human donor with chronic lymphocytic leukemia.

The V call is TRBV19, the J call TRBJ1-3, with TRBD1 matching over 9 bases. Per the germline V gene, CDR1 is LNHDA and CDR2 is SQIVND (reference sequence). V trimming: 7 bases; J trimming: 1 base; junction bases outside the gene matches: 17. This CDR3 comprises 19 residues. In DNA, the CDR3 is TGTGCCAGTATGTCCACGCCGGGACAGGGACCCTATTCTGGAAACACCATATATTTT. Translation gives CASMSTPGQGPYSGNTIYF.

This clone was seen only once. In DNA form, the CDR3 reads TGTGCCAGCTCACCCCAGACAGGATACAATCAGCCCCAGCATTTT. Its protein product is CASSPQTGYNQPQHF. This chain links TRBV18 with TRBJ1-5; TRBD1 is a possible D gene (6 bases). Germline V gene data show CDR1 as KGHSH and CDR2 as LQKENI. V lost 3 bases and J lost 3, with 12 bases in between. The CDR3 contains 15 residues.

The J gene is TRBJ2-6, the V gene TRBV6-1; TRBD1 matches at 8 bases. This CDR3 has 15 residues. Looked up from germline, CDR1 is MNHNS and CDR2 is SASEGT. The junction had 3 bases not matched to a gene; V was cut back by 6 bases and J by 2 bases. This CDR3 is CASSATGAGANVLTF. Written as DNA, the CDR3 is TGTGCCAGCAGCGCGACAGGGGCTGGGGCCAACGTCCTGACTTTC.

The CDR3 sequence is CASSLGRGAYEETQYF. Written as DNA, the CDR3 is TGTGCCAGCAGTTTAGGGCGAGGTGCTTATGAGGAGACCCAGTACTTC. The chain has TRBV28 and TRBJ2-5; D is ambiguous. The CDR3 has 16 residues. Germline-derived CDR1 and CDR2 are MDHEN and SYDVKM. Trimming shortened V by 2 bases and J by 5 bases, and 18 bases separated the two germline ends.

The V gene is TRBV11-3, the J gene TRBJ2-1, with a weak D call TRBD2 (5 bases). Germline V gives CDR1 SGHNT, CDR2 YENEEA. CDR3 length equals 16 residues. With 6 bases removed from V and 0 bases from J, the gap between germline ends came to 15 bases. The CDR3 bases are TGTGCCAGCAGGGGTTCGGACTCATCCTCCTACAATGAGCAGTTCTTC. Translating gives CASRGSDSSSYNEQFF.

V gene TRBV19 combines with J gene TRBJ1-5; TRBD1 aligns across 8 bases. The CDR3 extends over 14 amino acids. Per the germline V gene, CDR1 is LNHDA and CDR2 is SQIVND (reference sequence). Germline trimming cut 5 bases from V and 3 bases from J; bases unmatched to any gene: 3. The CDR3 is CASSLQGVNQPQHF. For the CDR3, the DNA is TGTGCCAGTAGTCTACAGGGGGTCAATCAGCCCCAGCATTTT.

The gene calls are TRBV15 and TRBJ1-2; D is unresolved. CDR3 length: 14 amino acids. V was cut by 0 bases and J by 6 bases, with 11 bases left in between. The germline gives CDR1 LNHNV, CDR2 YYDKDF (reference sequence). CDR3 sequence (DNA): TGTGCCACCAGCAGAGATAAGGTTGGAGATGGCTACACCTTC. Translating it yields CATSRDKVGDGYTF.

This clone was observed a few times. The chain has TRBV7-9 and TRBJ1-6; 8 bases align to TRBD1. The CDR3 spans 14 residues. Germline CDR1 and CDR2: SEHNR and FQNEAQ (reference sequence). V gave up 5 bases and J gave up 9 bases; unmatched junction bases: 6. CDR3 in amino acids: CASSQRTGSSPLHF. CDR3 sequence (DNA): TGTGCCAGCAGCCAACGGACAGGGAGTTCACCCCTCCACTTT.

This clone was seen only a few times. The gene calls are TRBV5-6 and TRBJ1-3, with 9 bases matching TRBD1. The CDR3 runs 14 residues. Germline CDR1 and CDR2: SGHDT and YYEEEE. V trimming: 3 bases; J trimming: 4 bases; junction bases outside the gene matches: 2. CDR3 bases: TGTGCCAGCAGCTGGGGACAGGGAGGAAACACCATATATTTT. This sequence encodes CASSWGQGGNTIYF.

This clone showed up just once. The chain is built from TRBV28 and TRBJ1-2; D is perhaps TRBD1 (5 bases). The CDR3 runs to 15 residues. V dropped 5 bases and J dropped 4 bases, with 17 bases sitting between them. Germline CDR1 is MDHEN and CDR2 is SYDVKM. The CDR3 nucleotides read TGTGCCAGCAGTAACAGGTTAGGACTAGGCTATGGCTACACCTTC. Encoded protein: CASSNRLGLGYGYTF.

This clone showed up just once. The V and J genes are TRBV7-2 and TRBJ2-1; the D gene is possibly TRBD2 (6 bases). The germline V gene encodes CDR1 SGHTA and CDR2 FQGNSA. Trimming removed 1 base from V and 0 bases from J, with 16 bases in between. The CDR3 is made up of 18 amino acids. Here the CDR3 reads CASSLDSGGVSSYNEQFF. DNA of the CDR3: TGTGCCAGCAGCTTAGATAGCGGAGGGGTAAGCTCCTACAATGAGCAGTTCTTC.

The DNA for the CDR3 is TGTGCCAGCAGGTCGGACAGGCGCGTGGAGCAGTACTTC. Its protein is CASRSDRRVEQYF. The genes are TRBV27 and TRBJ2-7; 7 nucleotides agree with TRBD1. J lost 7 bases, V lost 6 bases, and 9 bases had no gene match. The CDR3 is made up of 13 amino acids. CDR1 and CDR2 from the germline V gene are MNHEY and SMNVEV (reference sequence).

The table lists this clone with a count of one. The genes are TRBV28 and TRBJ1-2; TRBD1 aligns across 7 bases. Germline trimming cut 8 bases from V and 4 bases from J; bases unmatched to any gene: 7. The CDR3 runs to 13 residues. The V gene's germline CDR1 is MDHEN and CDR2 SYDVKM. The CDR3 is CASSLRGAYGYTF. The CDR3 coding sequence is TGTGCCAGCTCCCTCAGGGGGGCCTATGGCTACACCTTC.

This clone appeared a single time. The rearrangement links TRBV28 to TRBJ2-7, with D possibly being TRBD1 (6 bases). This CDR3 is built from 13 residues. CDR1 MDHEN and CDR2 SYDVKM come from the germline V gene. Trimming removed 4 bases at V and 4 bases at J, with 11 bases between. CDR3 sequence reads: CASSWTARYEQYF. The CDR3 nucleotides read TGTGCCAGCAGTTGGACAGCCAGATACGAGCAGTACTTC.